This TCR beta chain was identified during a study of T cells in Graves' hyperthyroidism and ophthalmopathy. Amplification of TCR beta CDR3 regions used RNA as the template. TCR CDR3 underwent first-round RT-PCR with the HTBI primer set. TCRdb re-analysed the multiplex PCR reads in MiXCR, keeping a single row per CDR3 protein. The table records approximately 560,000 distinct CDR3 sequences, roughly 46% of them present only once. What was sequenced was peripheral blood or thyroid tissue (not recorded which). This sequence was found in a woman aged 18-29 years with Graves' hyperthyroidism.

DNA for the CDR3: TGCGCCAGCACTTGGACGGACAGCTCCTACAATGAGCAGTTCTTC. Amino acid sequence: CASTWTDSSYNEQFF. The V call is TRBV10-2, the J call TRBJ2-1, with D possibly TRBD1 on 6 matching bases. Germline lookup yields CDR1 WSHSY and CDR2 SAAADI. CDR3 length: 15 amino acids. Trimming left V 7 bases short and J 0 bases short, with 13 bases between.